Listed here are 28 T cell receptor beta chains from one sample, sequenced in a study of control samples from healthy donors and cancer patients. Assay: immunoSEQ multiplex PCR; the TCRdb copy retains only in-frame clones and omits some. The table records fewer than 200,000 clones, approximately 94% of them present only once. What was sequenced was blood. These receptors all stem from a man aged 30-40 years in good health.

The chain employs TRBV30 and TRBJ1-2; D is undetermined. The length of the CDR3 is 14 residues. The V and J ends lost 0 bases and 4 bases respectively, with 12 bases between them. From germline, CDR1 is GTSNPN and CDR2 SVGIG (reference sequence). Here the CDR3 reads CAWSVSGSFYGYTF. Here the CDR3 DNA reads TGTGCCTGGAGTGTATCCGGTAGTTTCTATGGCTACACCTTC.

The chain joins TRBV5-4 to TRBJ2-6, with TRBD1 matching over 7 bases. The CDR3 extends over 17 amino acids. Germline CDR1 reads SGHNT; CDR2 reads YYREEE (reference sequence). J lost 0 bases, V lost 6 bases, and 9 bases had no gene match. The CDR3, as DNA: TGTGCCAGCAAGTTGACAGGGACCAGCTCTGGGGCCAACGTCCTGACTTTC. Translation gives CASKLTGTSSGANVLTF.

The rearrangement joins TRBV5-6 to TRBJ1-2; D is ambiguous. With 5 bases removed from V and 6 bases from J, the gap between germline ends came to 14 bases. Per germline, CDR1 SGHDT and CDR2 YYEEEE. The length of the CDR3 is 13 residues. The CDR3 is CASRRAGVDGYTF. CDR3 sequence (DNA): TGTGCCAGCAGAAGGGCAGGCGTCGATGGCTACACCTTC.

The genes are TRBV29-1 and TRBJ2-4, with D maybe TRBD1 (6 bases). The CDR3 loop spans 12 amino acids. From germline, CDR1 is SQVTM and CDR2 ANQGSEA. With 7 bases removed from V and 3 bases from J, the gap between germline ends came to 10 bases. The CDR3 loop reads CSGDIGKNIQYF. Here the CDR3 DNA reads TGCAGCGGGGACATTGGCAAAAACATTCAGTACTTC.

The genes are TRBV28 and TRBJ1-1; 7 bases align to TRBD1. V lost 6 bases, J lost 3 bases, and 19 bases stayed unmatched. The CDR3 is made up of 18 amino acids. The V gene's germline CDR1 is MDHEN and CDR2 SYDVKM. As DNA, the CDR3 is TGTGCCAGCAGGGGACTAAGGGGGCGCAGAAAGAGGGACACTGAAGCTTTCTTT. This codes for CASRGLRGRRKRDTEAFF.

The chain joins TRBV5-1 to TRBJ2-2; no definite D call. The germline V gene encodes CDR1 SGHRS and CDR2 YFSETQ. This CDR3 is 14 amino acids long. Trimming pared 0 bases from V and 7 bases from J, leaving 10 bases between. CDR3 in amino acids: CASSLGIAGGELFF. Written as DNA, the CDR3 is TGCGCCAGCAGCTTGGGAATAGCTGGCGGGGAGCTGTTTTTT.

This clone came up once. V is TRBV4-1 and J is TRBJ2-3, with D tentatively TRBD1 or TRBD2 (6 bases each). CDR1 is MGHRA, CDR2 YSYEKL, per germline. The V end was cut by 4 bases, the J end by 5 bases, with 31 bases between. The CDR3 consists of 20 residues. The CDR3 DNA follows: TGCGCCAGCAGCCCGGGCAGGTTGGCCGGACGGGGGCAGATAGGAGATACGCAGTATTTT. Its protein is CASSPGRLAGRGQIGDTQYF.

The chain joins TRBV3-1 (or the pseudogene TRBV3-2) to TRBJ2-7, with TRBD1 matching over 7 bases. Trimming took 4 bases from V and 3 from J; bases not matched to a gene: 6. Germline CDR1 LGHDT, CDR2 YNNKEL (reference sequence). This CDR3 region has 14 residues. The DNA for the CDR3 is TGTGCCAGCAGCCCCCGGACAGGCCTCTACGAGCAGTACTTC. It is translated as CASSPRTGLYEQYF.

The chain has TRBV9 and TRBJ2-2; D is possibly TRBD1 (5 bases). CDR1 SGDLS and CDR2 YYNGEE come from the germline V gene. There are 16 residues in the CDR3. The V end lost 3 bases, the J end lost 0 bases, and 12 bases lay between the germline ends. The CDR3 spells CASSGQVGPNTGELFF. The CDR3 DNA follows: TGTGCCAGCAGCGGGCAGGTGGGGCCGAACACCGGGGAGCTGTTTTTT.

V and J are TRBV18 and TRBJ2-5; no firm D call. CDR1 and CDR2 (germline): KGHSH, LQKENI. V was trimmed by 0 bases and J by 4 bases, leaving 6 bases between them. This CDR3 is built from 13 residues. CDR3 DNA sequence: TGTGCCAGCTCACCACCGGTGATAGAGACCCAGTACTTC. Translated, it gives CASSPPVIETQYF.

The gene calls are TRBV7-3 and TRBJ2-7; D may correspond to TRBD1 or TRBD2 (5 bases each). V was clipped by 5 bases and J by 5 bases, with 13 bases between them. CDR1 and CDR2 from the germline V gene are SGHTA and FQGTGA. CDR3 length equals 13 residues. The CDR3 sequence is CASSLSTADEQYF. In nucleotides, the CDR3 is TGTGCCAGCAGCCTGTCGACAGCGGACGAGCAGTACTTC.

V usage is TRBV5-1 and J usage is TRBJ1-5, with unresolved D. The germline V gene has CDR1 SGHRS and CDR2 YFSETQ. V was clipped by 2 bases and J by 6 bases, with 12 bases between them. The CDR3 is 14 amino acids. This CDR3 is CASSFSPSGQPQHF. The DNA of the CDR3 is TGCGCCAGCAGCTTCTCTCCGTCGGGTCAGCCCCAGCATTTT.

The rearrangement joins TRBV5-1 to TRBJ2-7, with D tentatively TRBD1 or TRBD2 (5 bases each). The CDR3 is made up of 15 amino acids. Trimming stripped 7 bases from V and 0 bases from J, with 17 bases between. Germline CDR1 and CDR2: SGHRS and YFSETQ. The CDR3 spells CASHRDRLNSYEQYF. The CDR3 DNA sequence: TGCGCCAGCCATAGGGACCGATTAAACTCCTACGAGCAGTACTTC.

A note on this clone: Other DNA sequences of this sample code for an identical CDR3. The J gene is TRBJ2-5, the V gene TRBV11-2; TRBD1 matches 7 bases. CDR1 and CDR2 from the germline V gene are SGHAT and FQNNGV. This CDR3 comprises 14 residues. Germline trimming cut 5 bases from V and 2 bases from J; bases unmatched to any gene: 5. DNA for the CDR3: TGTGCCAGCAGCCCCAACAGGGGACAAGAGACCCAGTACTTC. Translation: CASSPNRGQETQYF.

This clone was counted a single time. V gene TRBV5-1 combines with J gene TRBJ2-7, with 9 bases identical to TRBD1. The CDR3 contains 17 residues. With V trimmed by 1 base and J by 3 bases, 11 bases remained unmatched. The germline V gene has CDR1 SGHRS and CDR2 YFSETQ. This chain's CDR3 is CASSLYPPGQGLYEQYF. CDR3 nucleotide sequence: TGCGCCAGCAGCTTGTACCCACCGGGACAGGGTCTCTACGAGCAGTACTTC. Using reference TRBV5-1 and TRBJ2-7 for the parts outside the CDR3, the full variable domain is KAGVTQTPRYLIKTRGQQVTLSCSPISGHRSVSWYQQTPGQGLQFLFEYFSETQRNKGNFPGRFSGRQFSNSRSEMNVSTLELGDSALYLCASSLYPPGQGLYEQYFGPGTRLTVT.

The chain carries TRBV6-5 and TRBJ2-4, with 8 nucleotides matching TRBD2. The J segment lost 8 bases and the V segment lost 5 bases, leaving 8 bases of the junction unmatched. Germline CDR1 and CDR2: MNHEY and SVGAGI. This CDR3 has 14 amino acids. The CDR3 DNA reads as TGTGCCAGCAGTAGTAGCGGGACCGGGGACATTCAGTACTTC. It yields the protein CASSSSGTGDIQYF.

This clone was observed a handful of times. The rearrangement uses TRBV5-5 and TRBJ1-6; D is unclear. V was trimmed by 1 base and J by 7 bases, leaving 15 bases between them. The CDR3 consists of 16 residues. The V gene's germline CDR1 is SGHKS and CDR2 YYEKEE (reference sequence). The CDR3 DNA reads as TGTGCCAGCAGCTTGACAGTGTCGGTTGAAAATTCACCCCTCCACTTT. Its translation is CASSLTVSVENSPLHF.

CDR3 loop: CASSFVGGNQPQHF. The CDR3 bases are TGTGCCAGCAGCTTCGTTGGGGGCAATCAGCCCCAGCATTTT. V is TRBV5-5 and J is TRBJ1-5, with unresolved D. The CDR3 runs 14 residues. CDR1 and CDR2 (germline): SGHKS, YYEKEE (reference sequence). Trimming pared 2 bases from V and 2 bases from J, leaving 8 bases between. The whole variable domain, remainder taken from reference TRBV5-5 and TRBJ1-5, is DAGVTQSPTHLIKTRGQQVTLRCSPISGHKSVSWYQQVLGQGPQFIFQYYEKEERGRGNFPDRFSARQFPNYSSELNVNALLLGDSALYLCASSFVGGNQPQHFGDGTRLSIL.

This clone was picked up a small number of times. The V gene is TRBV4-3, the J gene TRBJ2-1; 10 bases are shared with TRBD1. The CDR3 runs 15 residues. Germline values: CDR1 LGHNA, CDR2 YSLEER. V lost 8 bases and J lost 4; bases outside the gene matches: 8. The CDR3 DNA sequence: TGCGCCAGCGGCCCCGGGACAGGGGCTTACAATGAGCAGTTCTTC. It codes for CASGPGTGAYNEQFF.

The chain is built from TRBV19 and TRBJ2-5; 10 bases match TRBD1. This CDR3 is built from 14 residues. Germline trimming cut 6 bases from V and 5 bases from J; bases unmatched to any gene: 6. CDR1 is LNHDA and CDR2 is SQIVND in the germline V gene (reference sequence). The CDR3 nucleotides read TGTGCCAGTAGAGACAGGGGGCGGGCGGAGACCCAGTACTTC. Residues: CASRDRGRAETQYF.

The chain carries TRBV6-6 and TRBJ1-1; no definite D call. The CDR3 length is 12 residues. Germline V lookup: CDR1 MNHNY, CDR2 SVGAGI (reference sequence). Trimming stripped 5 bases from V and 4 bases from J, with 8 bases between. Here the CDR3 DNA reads TGTGCCAGCAGTCCAGTGGCCACTGAAGCTTTCTTT. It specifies CASSPVATEAFF.

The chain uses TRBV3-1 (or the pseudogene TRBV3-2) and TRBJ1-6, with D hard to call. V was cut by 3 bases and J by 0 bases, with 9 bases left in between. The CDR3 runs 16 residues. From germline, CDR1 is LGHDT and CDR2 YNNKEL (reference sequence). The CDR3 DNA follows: TGTGCCAGCAGCCACCGGCCGAGCTCCTATAATTCACCCCTCCACTTT. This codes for CASSHRPSSYNSPLHF.

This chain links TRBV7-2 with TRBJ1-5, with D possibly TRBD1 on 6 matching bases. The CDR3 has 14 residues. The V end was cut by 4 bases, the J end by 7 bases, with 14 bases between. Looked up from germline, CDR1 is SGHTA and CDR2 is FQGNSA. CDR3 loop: CASSSAGGVQPQHF. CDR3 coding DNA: TGTGCCAGCAGCTCGGCGGGGGGCGTCCAGCCCCAGCATTTT.

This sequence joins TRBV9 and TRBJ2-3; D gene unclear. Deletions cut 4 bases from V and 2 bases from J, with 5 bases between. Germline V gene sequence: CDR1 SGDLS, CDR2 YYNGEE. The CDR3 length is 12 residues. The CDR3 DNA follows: TGTGCCAGCAGCCCTTTCACAGATACGCAGTATTTT. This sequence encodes CASSPFTDTQYF.

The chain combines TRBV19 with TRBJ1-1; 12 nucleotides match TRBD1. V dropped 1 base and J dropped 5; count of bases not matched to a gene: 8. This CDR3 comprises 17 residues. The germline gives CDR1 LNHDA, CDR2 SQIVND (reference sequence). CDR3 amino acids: CASSIGGDRGRATEAFF. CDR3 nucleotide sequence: TGTGCCAGTAGTATAGGAGGGGACAGGGGGCGAGCAACTGAAGCTTTCTTT.

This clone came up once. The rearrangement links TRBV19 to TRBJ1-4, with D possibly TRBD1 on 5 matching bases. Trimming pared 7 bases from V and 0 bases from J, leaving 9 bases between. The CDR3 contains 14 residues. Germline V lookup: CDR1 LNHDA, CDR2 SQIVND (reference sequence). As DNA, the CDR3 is TGTGCCAGTATTGACAGTACAACTAATGAAAAACTGTTTTTT. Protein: CASIDSTTNEKLFF. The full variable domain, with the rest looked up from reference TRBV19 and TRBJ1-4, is DGGITQSPKYLFRKEGQNVTLSCEQNLNHDAMYWYRQDPGQGLRLIYYSQIVNDFQKGDIAEGYSVSREKKESFPLTVTSAQKNPTAFYLCASIDSTTNEKLFFGSGTQLSVL.

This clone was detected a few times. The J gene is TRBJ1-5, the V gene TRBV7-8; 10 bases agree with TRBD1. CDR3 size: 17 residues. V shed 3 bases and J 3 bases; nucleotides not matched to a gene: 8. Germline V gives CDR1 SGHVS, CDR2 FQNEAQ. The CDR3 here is CASSLGIGTGDNQPQHF. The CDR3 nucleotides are TGTGCCAGCAGCTTGGGGATAGGGACAGGGGACAATCAGCCCCAGCATTTT.

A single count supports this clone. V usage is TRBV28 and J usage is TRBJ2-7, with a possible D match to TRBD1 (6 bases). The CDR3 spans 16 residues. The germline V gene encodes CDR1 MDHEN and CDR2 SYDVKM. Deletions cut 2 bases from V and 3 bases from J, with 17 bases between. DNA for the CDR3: TGTGCCAGCAGTTTAGTCGCCAGGGGATTTCACTACGAGCAGTACTTC. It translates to CASSLVARGFHYEQYF.